The 4 T cell receptor beta chains in this list originate from one sample, sequenced in a study of CD8+CD57+ T cells in acquired aplastic anemia. Genomic DNA was employed as the template in profiling TCR beta VDJ and CDR3. TCRdb passed the reads through MiXCR, listing each CDR3 protein once. The sample lists roughly 250,000 distinct CDR3 sequences; approximately 82% were seen once. Those patients picked for sequencing had displayed CD8+CD57+ cell expansion on flow cytometry. Sequenced input: sorted CD4+, CD8+, or CD8+CD57+ T cells (not recorded which) from PBMCs. These receptors were taken from a human donor with aplastic anemia.

Remarks on this clonotype: Without the conserved terminal phenylalanine or tryptophan, this CDR3 likely stems from a read error. No DNA is shown, since the ends of the CDR3 on it are uncertain; the CDR3 is the one TCRdb lists. This chain's CDR3 is CASSLAKRGGYNE. The V gene is TRBV7-3, the J gene TRBJ1-2. The CDR3 sequence runs 13 residues, both termini included. Looked up from germline, CDR1 is SGHTA and CDR2 is FQGTGA.

In regard to this clonotype: The conserved phenylalanine or tryptophan is not found at the CDR3 terminus, so this likely reflects a read error. The DNA is omitted, as the CDR3 cannot be located on it reliably, and the CDR3 follows TCRdb's listing. The V call is TRBV7-3, the J call TRBJ2-1; the D call of TRBD2 is as the table states it, not checked on the DNA. CDR1 SGHTA and CDR2 FQGTGA come from the germline V gene. Counting both end residues, the CDR3 totals 13 amino acids. The CDR3 here is CASSAGGIHEQTY.

The V call is TRBV11-3, the J call TRBJ2-7; unclear D gene. The ends were cut back, 7 bases at V and 1 base at J, with 17 bases in the middle. The CDR3 has 15 residues. Germline assignment: CDR1 SGHNT and CDR2 YENEEA. CDR3 amino acids: CASTPEFAGSYEQYF. For the CDR3, the DNA is TGTGCCAGCACCCCCGAGTTTGCCGGTTCCTACGAGCAGTACTTC.

The rearrangement uses TRBV7-8 and TRBJ2-1, with TRBD2 matching 7 bases. The V segment lost 2 bases and the J segment 11 bases; nucleotides outside the gene matches: 15. CDR1 SGHVS and CDR2 FQNEAQ come from the germline V gene. This CDR3 has 16 residues. The CDR3 coding sequence is TGTGCCAGCAGCTTACCGGGAGGTCCCGAAGATCGGAAGCAGTTCTTC. Translation: CASSLPGGPEDRKQFF. Full variable domain (remainder filled in from reference TRBV7-8 and TRBJ2-1): GAGVSQSPRYKVAKRGQDVALRCDPISGHVSLFWYQQALGQGPEFLTYFQNEAQLDKSGLPSDRFFAERPEGSVSTLKIQRTQQEDSAVYLCASSLPGGPEDRKQFFGPGTRLTVL.